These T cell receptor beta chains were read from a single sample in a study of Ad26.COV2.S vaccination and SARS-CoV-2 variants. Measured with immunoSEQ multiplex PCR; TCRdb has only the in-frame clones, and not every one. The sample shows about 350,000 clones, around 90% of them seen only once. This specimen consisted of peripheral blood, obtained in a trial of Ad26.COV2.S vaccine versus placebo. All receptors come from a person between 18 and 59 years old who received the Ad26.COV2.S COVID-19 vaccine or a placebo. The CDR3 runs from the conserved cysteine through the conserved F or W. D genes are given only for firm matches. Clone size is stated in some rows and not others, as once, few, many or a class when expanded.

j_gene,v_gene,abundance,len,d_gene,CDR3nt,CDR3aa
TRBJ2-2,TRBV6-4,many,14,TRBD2,TGTGCCAGCAGTGAAGCGGGAGACACCGGGGAGCTGTTTTTT,CASSEAGDTGELFF
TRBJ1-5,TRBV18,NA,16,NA,TGTGCCAGCTCACCTGCGACCCACGTTGTCAATCAGCCCCAGCATTTT,CASSPATHVVNQPQHF
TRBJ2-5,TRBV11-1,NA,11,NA,TGTGCCAGCAGCTTAACGGGGACCCAGTACTTC,CASSLTGTQYF
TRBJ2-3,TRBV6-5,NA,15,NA,TGTGCCAGCAGTTTCAACGGGGGAAGCACAGATACGCAGTATTTT,CASSFNGGSTDTQYF
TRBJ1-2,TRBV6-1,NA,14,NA,TGTGCCAGCACCCCAGGTTTGGGGGACTATGGCTACACCTTC,CASTPGLGDYGYTF
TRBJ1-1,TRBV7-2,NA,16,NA,TGTGCCAGCAGCTCTGTACCACGTACCTTGAACACTGAAGCTTTCTTT,CASSSVPRTLNTEAFF
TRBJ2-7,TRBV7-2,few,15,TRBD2,TGTGCCAGCAGCTTACTAGCGGGGGGGGTATACGAGCAGTACTTC,CASSLLAGGVYEQYF
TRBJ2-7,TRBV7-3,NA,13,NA,TGTGCCAGCAGCTTAGGGAAGGGGCGGAAGCAGTACTTC,CASSLGKGRKQYF
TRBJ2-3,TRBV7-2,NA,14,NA,TGTGCCAGCAGCTTGGCCAGGACCACAGATACGCAGTATTTT,CASSLARTTDTQYF
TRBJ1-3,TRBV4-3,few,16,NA,TGCGCCAGCAGCCAAGATCTGTCAGGGGTTTGGAACACCATATATTTT,CASSQDLSGVWNTIYF
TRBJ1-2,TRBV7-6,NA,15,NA,TGTGCCAGCAGCTCCGAAGTACAGGGAGGGTATGGCTACACCTTC,CASSSEVQGGYGYTF
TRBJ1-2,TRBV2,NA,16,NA,TGTGCCAGCAGTCCGTTTGGGAGCCCAAGCGCCTATGGCTACACCTTC,CASSPFGSPSAYGYTF
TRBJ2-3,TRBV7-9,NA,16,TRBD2,TGTGCCAGCAGGGCGCTAGCGGGTCTTAAGGGAGATACGCAGTATTTT,CASRALAGLKGDTQYF
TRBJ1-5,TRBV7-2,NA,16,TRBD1,TGTGCCAGCAGCTTAGAGCCCCAGGGGGTCGGTCAGCCCCAGCATTTT,CASSLEPQGVGQPQHF
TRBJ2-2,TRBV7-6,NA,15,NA,TGTGCCAGCAGCTTAGATGTAGGACCGACCGGGGAGCTGTTTTTT,CASSLDVGPTGELFF
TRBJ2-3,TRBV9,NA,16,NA,TGTGCCAGCAGCGGCTACAGGGTCAACGACCCAGATACGCAGTATTTT,CASSGYRVNDPDTQYF
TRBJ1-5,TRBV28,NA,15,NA,TGTGCCAGCAGGAACCCAGGATCGGGCAATCAGCCCCAGCATTTT,CASRNPGSGNQPQHF
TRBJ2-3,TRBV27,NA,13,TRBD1,TGTGCCAGCAGTCGGACAGGGGCAGATACGCAGTATTTT,CASSRTGADTQYF
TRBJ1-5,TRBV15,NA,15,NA,TGTGCCACCAGCAGAGATTACCCGGGGAATCAGCCCCAGCATTTT,CATSRDYPGNQPQHF
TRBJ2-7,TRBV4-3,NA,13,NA,TGCGCCAGCAGCCAAGATTTCCCGCGGGAGCAGTACTTC,CASSQDFPREQYF
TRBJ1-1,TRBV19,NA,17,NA,TGTGCCAGTAGTATAGTATGGGCAGCCGACCGGGGCACTGAAGCTTTCTTT,CASSIVWAADRGTEAFF
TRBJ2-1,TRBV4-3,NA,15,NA,TGCGCCAGCAGCCAAGATCGGGAGACTAGCAATGAGCAGTTCTTC,CASSQDRETSNEQFF
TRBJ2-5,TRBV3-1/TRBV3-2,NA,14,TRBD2,TGTGCCAGCAGCCAAGGCGGGGGGGCAGAGACCCAGTACTTC,CASSQGGGAETQYF